Following are 27 T cell receptor beta chains from one sample sequenced in a study of beta chain features in type 1 diabetes. Overall study findings and caveats: People with Type 1 diabetes carried modestly yet significantly shorter TCRB CDR3s in all four CD4+ subsets.

Antigens of these TCRs are unknown. The isolated RNA, all of it, was reverse transcribed, so expressed TCRB transcripts were what got sequenced. Profiling relied on immunoSEQ multiplex PCR, and the TCRdb table lists in-frame clones only, not all of them. The data show some 280,000 clones, with approximately 15% seen just once and 0.017% held by the top ten. The sequencing input was naive CD4+ T cells from blood. These TCRs come from a man in his thirties or forties with type 1 diabetes.

The genes are TRBV5-1 and TRBJ2-1; 12 nucleotides match TRBD2. The CDR3 length is 18 residues. J lost 2 bases, V lost 3 bases, and 9 bases had no gene match. The germline CDR1 and CDR2 sequences are SGHRS and YFSETQ. The CDR3 DNA sequence: TGCGCCAGCAGCTCGCAACCACTAGCGGGAGGAGCCTACAATGAGCAGTTCTTC. Translating gives CASSSQPLAGGAYNEQFF.

The chain has TRBV2 and TRBJ1-1; 7 bases are a match to TRBD1. In germline, CDR1 is SNHLY, CDR2 FYNNEI. The trim removed 4 bases at V and 1 base at J, leaving 6 bases unmatched. This CDR3 is built from 15 residues. CDR3 in DNA: TGTGCCAGCAGTGTTACAGGGGTGGGGAACACTGAAGCTTTCTTT. Translation gives CASSVTGVGNTEAFF.

The chain's CDR3 is CASSQDLAASTDTQYF. The DNA of the CDR3 is TGTGCCAGCAGCCAAGATCTAGCGGCTAGCACAGATACGCAGTATTTT. This chain joins TRBV4-2 and TRBJ2-3; TRBD2 matches 7 bases. Germline CDR1 LGHNA, CDR2 YNFKEQ. The trim removed 0 bases at V and 0 bases at J, leaving 3 bases unmatched. CDR3 size: 16 residues.

There are a few counts of this clone. The V gene is TRBV30, the J gene TRBJ2-1, with 7 nucleotides matching TRBD2. The CDR3 extends over 16 amino acids. Germline V gene data show CDR1 as GTSNPN and CDR2 as SVGIG (reference sequence). Trimming removed 1 base from V and 6 bases from J; junction bases left unmatched: 12. Here the CDR3 reads CAWSALSGPGGNEQFF. CDR3 sequence (DNA): TGTGCCTGGAGTGCTCTTTCAGGGCCGGGGGGCAATGAGCAGTTCTTC.

This clone turned up a few times. The chain links TRBV30 to TRBJ2-1; 11 bases fit TRBD2. With 1 base clipped from V and 8 bases from J, the junction kept 13 bases outside the gene matches. This CDR3 region has 17 residues. Germline V CDR1 and CDR2: GTSNPN, SVGIG (reference sequence). In DNA form, the CDR3 reads TGTGCCTGGAGTGGTCGAAGACTAGCGGGACGAGCCCATGAGCAGTTCTTC. Its protein product is CAWSGRRLAGRAHEQFF.

The V gene is TRBV2, the J gene TRBJ1-1; no firm D call. The ends were cut back, 0 bases at V and 11 bases at J, with 13 bases in the middle. This CDR3 has 13 amino acids. Germline values: CDR1 SNHLY, CDR2 FYNNEI. The CDR3 sequence is CASSEAGSQRAFF. CDR3 bases: TGTGCCAGCAGTGAAGCAGGTAGTCAGAGGGCTTTCTTT. The full variable domain, its missing parts supplied by reference TRBV2 and TRBJ1-1, is EPEVTQTPSHQVTQMGQEVILRCVPISNHLYFYWYRQILGQKVEFLVSFYNNEISEKSEIFDDQFSVERPDGSNFTLKIRSTKLEDSAMYFCASSEAGSQRAFFGQGTRLTVV.

This clone was seen a few times. The chain joins TRBV9 to TRBJ2-7; maybe TRBD2 (5 bases). V lost 4 bases and J 7 bases, leaving 18 bases between the germline ends. Germline V gives CDR1 SGDLS, CDR2 YYNGEE. The CDR3 extends over 14 amino acids. The CDR3 sequence: CASSSDGGLREQYF. The CDR3 DNA reads TGTGCCAGCAGCTCAGACGGCGGGCTCCGGGAGCAGTACTTC.

This clone was seen just once. CDR3 nucleotides: TGTGCCAGCAGCACTGTGGGACTAGGCTCCCATGAGCAGTTCTTC. Protein product: CASSTVGLGSHEQFF. J is TRBJ2-1 and V is TRBV7-9, with 8 bases identical to TRBD2. Per the germline V gene, CDR1 is SEHNR and CDR2 is FQNEAQ (reference sequence). This CDR3 region has 15 residues. Unmatched junction bases numbered 11, after V lost 5 bases and J lost 8 bases.

This clone was detected a few times. This chain connects TRBV6-5 to TRBJ2-3, with D possibly TRBD2 on 6 matching bases. The CDR3 extends over 14 amino acids. Trimming took 4 bases from V and 1 from J, leaving 9 bases between them. Germline V gene data show CDR1 as MNHEY and CDR2 as SVGAGI. The DNA of the CDR3 is TGTGCCAGCAGTTCCGGCGGGGGCACAGATACGCAGTATTTT. This encodes CASSSGGGTDTQYF.

The chain recombines TRBV5-1 with TRBJ2-5; 7 bases fit TRBD1. The germline V gene has CDR1 SGHRS and CDR2 YFSETQ. This CDR3 spans 13 amino acids. J was trimmed by 3 bases and V by 4 bases; bases with no gene match: 3. DNA of the CDR3: TGCGCCAGCAGCGTGGGACAGAAAGAGACCCAGTACTTC. Its protein product is CASSVGQKETQYF.

This clone has only a few counts. This rearrangement joins TRBV7-3 to TRBJ2-3; the D gene is possibly TRBD2 (6 bases). V shed 5 bases and J shed 0 bases, with 21 bases lying between them. The germline gives CDR1 SGHTA, CDR2 FQGTGA. This CDR3 is built from 18 residues. CDR3 in DNA: TGTGCCAGCAGCCTGGGGAATAGCGGCCCTAGAAGCACAGATACGCAGTATTTT. Translation gives CASSLGNSGPRSTDTQYF.

This clone turned up a few times. The chain has TRBV6-6 and TRBJ2-5; TRBD1 is a possible D gene (6 bases). The CDR3 totals 11 residues. The germline CDR1 and CDR2 sequences are MNHNY and SVGAGI (reference sequence). V was pared by 6 bases and J by 7 bases, with 9 bases between. CDR3 in amino acids: CASSTGTTQYF. CDR3 DNA: TGTGCCAGCAGCACAGGGACGACCCAGTACTTC.

V gene TRBV28 combines with J gene TRBJ2-7, with D possibly TRBD2 on 6 matching bases. The V end was cut by 2 bases, the J end by 12 bases, with 14 bases between. The CDR3 loop spans 12 amino acids. Germline V lookup: CDR1 MDHEN, CDR2 SYDVKM. CDR3 sequence: CASSLRGEAAYF. CDR3 in DNA: TGTGCCAGCAGTTTACGCGGGGAAGCGGCGTACTTC.

The chain recombines TRBV28 with TRBJ1-2; the D gene is possibly TRBD1 (6 bases). Germline V gene data show CDR1 as MDHEN and CDR2 as SYDVKM. The CDR3 consists of 14 residues. Trimming removed 5 bases at V and 8 bases at J, with 18 bases between. The CDR3 here is CASSEGVINRGYTF. The DNA of the CDR3 is TGTGCCAGCAGTGAGGGGGTTATTAACAGGGGCTACACCTTC.

The J gene is TRBJ2-7, the V gene TRBV28; the D gene is possibly TRBD1 (6 bases). Looked up from germline, CDR1 is MDHEN and CDR2 is SYDVKM. The CDR3 is 16 amino acids. V lost 4 bases and J 2 bases, leaving 18 bases between the germline ends. The CDR3: CASSSRHRDKTYEQYF. CDR3 DNA sequence: TGTGCCAGCAGTTCCCGGCACCGGGACAAGACCTACGAGCAGTACTTC.

In its sample, this clone was seen a few times. The chain joins TRBV27 to TRBJ2-7; D is perhaps TRBD2 (7 bases). The V end lost 8 bases, the J end lost 9 bases, and 26 bases lay between the germline ends. Per germline, CDR1 MNHEY and CDR2 SMNVEV (reference sequence). The CDR3 sequence is 15 residues long. The CDR3 is CASGGAGPLVWRQYF. Here the CDR3 DNA reads TGTGCCAGCGGGGGGGCAGGGCCCTTAGTCTGGCGGCAGTACTTC.

This clone was counted only a few times. The chain is built from TRBV5-1 and TRBJ2-1; D is perhaps TRBD2 (6 bases). V lost 2 bases, J lost 7 bases, and 16 bases lay in between. This CDR3 is 15 amino acids long. Germline CDR1 is SGHRS and CDR2 is YFSETQ. In nucleotides, the CDR3 is TGCGCCAGCAGCTTCGGACTAACCCAGATAAATGAGCAGTTCTTC. Amino acid sequence: CASSFGLTQINEQFF.

This chain joins TRBV5-1 and TRBJ1-1; a weak D match, TRBD1 (5 bases). The CDR3 is made up of 14 amino acids. CDR1 is SGHRS, CDR2 YFSETQ, per germline. Between the trimmed V and J ends, which lost 3 bases and 5 bases, there was a span of 14 bases. The CDR3 nucleotides are TGCGCCAGCAGCTCAACCCAGGGCCGGACTGAAGCTTTCTTT. It translates to CASSSTQGRTEAFF. The full variable domain, in which reference TRBV5-1 and TRBJ1-1 provide the parts outside the CDR3, is KAGVTQTPRYLIKTRGQQVTLSCSPISGHRSVSWYQQTPGQGLQFLFEYFSETQRNKGNFPGRFSGRQFSNSRSEMNVSTLELGDSALYLCASSSTQGRTEAFFGQGTRLTVV.

This clone was counted between two and nine times. The chain is built from TRBV4-3 and TRBJ2-3; D possibly corresponds to TRBD2 (7 bases). With 0 bases removed from V and 5 bases from J, the gap between germline ends came to 24 bases. Per the germline V gene, CDR1 is LGHNA and CDR2 is YSLEER. The CDR3 extends over 19 amino acids. CDR3: CASSQDRTASGPRGDTQYF. The CDR3 DNA follows: TGCGCCAGCAGCCAAGATAGGACAGCTAGCGGTCCCCGAGGAGATACGCAGTATTTT.

This clone was observed a few times. The J gene is TRBJ2-1, the V gene TRBV28; 10 bases are a match to TRBD2. Germline V gives CDR1 MDHEN, CDR2 SYDVKM. Germline trimming cut 3 bases from V and 8 bases from J; bases unmatched to any gene: 7. The CDR3 covers 15 residues. In nucleotides, the CDR3 is TGTGCCAGCAGTTTCGCAGCTAGCGGGAGTTATGAGCAGTTCTTC. Its translation is CASSFAASGSYEQFF.

This clone has just one count. V is TRBV11-2 and J is TRBJ2-7; TRBD1 might be the D (6 bases). Deletions cut 2 bases from V and 2 bases from J, with 13 bases between. This CDR3 has 15 residues. Germline CDR1 reads SGHAT; CDR2 reads FQNNGV. The CDR3 spells CASSLPGRGAYEQYF. The CDR3, as DNA: TGTGCCAGCAGCTTACCGGGCAGGGGAGCCTACGAGCAGTACTTC.

Only a few counts were recorded for this clone. The chain uses TRBV5-1 and TRBJ2-3, with 7 bases matching TRBD1. The germline V gene encodes CDR1 SGHRS and CDR2 YFSETQ. V lost 0 bases and J lost 0; bases outside the gene matches: 10. CDR3 length: 18 amino acids. CDR3 sequence reads: CASSLDPGGMTSTDTQYF. CDR3 bases: TGCGCCAGCAGCTTGGATCCAGGGGGAATGACAAGCACAGATACGCAGTATTTT. The full variable domain, with the rest looked up from reference TRBV5-1 and TRBJ2-3, is KAGVTQTPRYLIKTRGQQVTLSCSPISGHRSVSWYQQTPGQGLQFLFEYFSETQRNKGNFPGRFSGRQFSNSRSEMNVSTLELGDSALYLCASSLDPGGMTSTDTQYFGPGTRLTVL.

This clone was counted a few times. CDR3 sequence: CASSTAWSYEQYF. In nucleotides, the CDR3 is TGTGCCAGCAGTACCGCTTGGAGCTACGAGCAGTACTTC. The rearrangement uses TRBV6-5 and TRBJ2-7; D gene ambiguous. Germline CDR1 and CDR2: MNHEY and SVGAGI. This CDR3 spans 13 amino acids. Trimming stripped 5 bases from V and 3 bases from J, with 11 bases between.

The CDR3 nucleotides are TGTGCCAGCAGGGATAGCGGCACCGGGGAGCTGTTTTTT. It codes for CASRDSGTGELFF. The chain employs TRBV9 and TRBJ2-2, with D tentatively TRBD2 (6 bases). The germline V and J ends were trimmed by 5 bases and 4 bases, with 9 bases remaining between them. The CDR3 covers 13 residues. Germline V CDR1 and CDR2: SGDLS, YYNGEE.

This clone was counted between two and nine times. V usage is TRBV30 and J usage is TRBJ2-7, with 7 bases that match TRBD2. Looked up from germline, CDR1 is GTSNPN and CDR2 is SVGIG (reference sequence). CDR3 length: 16 amino acids. V lost 2 bases to trimming and J lost 2 bases; unmatched junction nucleotides: 12. Here the CDR3 DNA reads TGTGCCTGGAGTATGAGGACTAGGGAAATTACCTACGAGCAGTACTTC. Its protein product is CAWSMRTREITYEQYF.

The table lists this clone with a few counts. The chain links TRBV28 to TRBJ2-7, with TRBD1 identical over 7 bases. The V and J ends lost 3 bases and 6 bases, in that order; junction bases with no gene match: 5. Germline lookup yields CDR1 MDHEN and CDR2 SYDVKM. The CDR3 spans 13 residues. The CDR3 sequence: CASSFRGQTEQYF. The CDR3 nucleotides are TGTGCCAGCAGTTTCCGGGGACAGACCGAGCAGTACTTC.

This chain connects TRBV18 to TRBJ1-1; 8 bases match TRBD1. The CDR3 spans 14 residues. The V gene end was trimmed by 3 bases and the J gene end by 4 bases; junction bases not matched to a gene: 4. The germline gives CDR1 KGHSH, CDR2 LQKENI. The CDR3 DNA reads TGTGCCAGCTCACCCAGGGGGCTGGGCACTGAAGCTTTCTTT. It specifies CASSPRGLGTEAFF.